The clone carrying this T cell receptor (beta chain) has at least ten counts. The antigen is unknown. Per germline, CDR1 SGHKS and CDR2 YYEKEE (reference sequence). With 1 base removed from V and 2 bases from J, the gap between germline ends came to 6 bases. The CDR3 loop spans 13 amino acids. Genomic DNA, the template, was used for profiling of the TCR beta VDJ and CDR3. TCRdb used MiXCR to reprocess the reads, holding one entry per CDR3 protein. The sample includes 150,000 or so distinct CDR3 sequences, roughly 48% of them seen just once. The data belong to a study of CD8+CD57+ T cells in acquired aplastic anemia. Notes on the study in general: Fewer than 30 CD8+ CDR3 sequences were shared between patients and controls.

The authors sequenced patients whose flow cytometry had shown CD8+CD57+ cell expansion. This receptor was identified in a human donor with aplastic anemia. The specimen was sorted CD4+, CD8+, or CD8+CD57+ T cells (not recorded which) from PBMCs. The chain couples TRBV5-5 to TRBJ1-2; D might be TRBD1 (6 bases). For the CDR3, the DNA is TGTGCCAGCAGCTTGCAGGGGAACTATGGCTACACCTTC. Protein: CASSLQGNYGYTF.